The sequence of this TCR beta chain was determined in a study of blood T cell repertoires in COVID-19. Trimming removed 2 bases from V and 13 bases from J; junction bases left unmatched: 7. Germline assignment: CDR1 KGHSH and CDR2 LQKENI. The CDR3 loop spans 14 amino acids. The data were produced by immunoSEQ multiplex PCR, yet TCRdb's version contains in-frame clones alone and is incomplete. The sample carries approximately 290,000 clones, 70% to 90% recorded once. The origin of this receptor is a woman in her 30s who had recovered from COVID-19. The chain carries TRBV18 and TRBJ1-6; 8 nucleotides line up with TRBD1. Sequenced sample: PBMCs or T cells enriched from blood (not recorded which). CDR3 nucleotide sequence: TGTGCCAGCTCACCATTCGGACAGGGTGTTCCCCTCCACTTT. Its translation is CASSPFGQGVPLHF.